The clone carrying this TCR beta chain was observed a few times. Its antigen remains unknown. These data come from a study of T cells after yellow fever vaccination. Points from the study as a whole: Abundant bulk-population clonotypes could contaminate the FACS-sorted repertoires. Among all clonotypes, a small share was observed in both CD4 and CD8 compartments.

V lost 4 bases and J lost 4, with 14 bases in between. CDR1 and CDR2 from the germline V gene are SGHRS and YFSETQ. The CDR3 runs to 14 residues. MiXCR, applied by TCRdb to the 5' RACE reads, yields one record per CDR3 protein. The data show around 590,000 distinct CDR3 sequences, 12% seen once. Specimen: PBMCs, collected on the day of the yellow fever booster vaccination. The chain combines TRBV5-1 with TRBJ2-5; tentative D call: TRBD1 (6 bases). The origin of this receptor is a man aged 25-45 years who received the YFV17D yellow fever vaccine. The chain's CDR3 is CASSAQLGGETQYF. Written as DNA, the CDR3 is TGCGCCAGCAGCGCACAACTAGGGGGAGAGACCCAGTACTTC.